This TCR beta chain is from a study of cytomegalovirus exposure and HLA in healthy donors (TCRdb year 2017). At the level of the whole study: An earlier analysis of more than 550 of the donors reported 250 to 350 Gb of sequence data and 117 million unique TCR beta sequences obtained from around 190 million T cells. About 300 gigabases of sequencing data and approximately 92 million unique TCR sequences made up an early release that covered nearly 650 HLA-typed donors. Among the approximately 400 genotyped donors, 75% to 90% belonged to the genetic ancestry cluster associated with self-reported Caucasian donors. The study aimed to test whether signatures of past pathogen exposure could be identified by cataloging public T cell receptors. The study profiled the T cell repertoires of 550 to 700 subjects by immunosequencing and related them to cytomegalovirus serostatus. Besides the first cohort of roughly 700 subjects, a separate validation cohort made up of 120 different subjects was used. High-throughput TCR immunosequencing, statistical association of individual TCRs with disease status, and machine learning were combined to predict cytomegalovirus infection status. A later analysis re-analyzed previously published TCR beta repertoires from 550 to 700 donors and added high-resolution HLA genotyping to study TCR occurrence patterns. Rather than drawing on any new phenotypic data, the later analysis identified candidate immune exposures from TCR beta sequences and the way those sequences occurred across donors. To decide whether each TCR beta V gene segment behaved as functional or pseudogenic, an earlier analysis of over 500 of the donors relied on high-throughput TCR beta sequencing. Donor age, sex, ethnicity and CMV serostatus were compiled alongside the repertoire data. A later genetic analysis took genome-wide SNP genotypes for about three fifths of the 666 donors and used that subset as a discovery cohort. Every discovery cohort repertoire had been produced on one sequencing platform. HLA typing included class I and class II loci at four-digit resolution. The number of typed donors differed by locus: about 620-640 for A, B, C, DRB1 and DQB1; some 540 for DQA1; some 610 for DPA1; and about 450 for DPB1. Because of strong linkage in the cohort, 4 to 6 DR-DQ haplotypes were treated as single units for association and clustering. Among approximately 370 genotyped donors of the cohort, an average of approximately 240,000 unique TCR beta nucleotide sequences was sequenced per donor, of which about 20% were non-productive.

General study outcomes and caveats: The only immune exposure information available for the cohort was CMV serostatus. The classifier was reported to diagnose cytomegalovirus status with high specificity and sensitivity in both the original and validation cohorts. An association between a missense DCLRE1C variant and V-gene and J-gene trimming of TCR beta chains was found in a later genetic analysis and replicated in an independent cohort. In a later analysis, the rate of TCR association differed among HLA loci, with DRB1 alleles having the most associated TCRs and HLA-C alleles having the fewest. When HLA alleles, especially DR and DQ, strongly co-occurred, TCR associations were difficult to assign to individual alleles. The sequencing pipeline was judged likely to have produced a cluster of highly shared sequence variants as a technical artifact. The 87-base-pair reads could not distinguish some IMGT-functional V segments, including TRBV6-2 and TRBV6-3, so those segments were excluded. The presence/absence analyses assumed that sequencing depth was roughly uniform across donors, and that assumption may not be true. A later genetic analysis reported fewer N-insertions in productive TCRs among donors in an Asian-associated ancestry cluster than the roughly 650-donor mean. Because counts were too low, roughly 18 rarely observed V segments, including chromosome 9 orphons, were left out of the earlier analysis of a few hundred of the donors. According to the authors, the approach could potentially be generalized to other disease states and immunological phenotypes. Across donors, most TCR sequences were observed very rarely, whereas some public TCRs were present in many individuals. Because some donors lacked HLA typing at each locus, the association tests relied only on the typed subset. In a later analysis, 16,951 TCR beta sequences were associated with specific HLA alleles at a false discovery rate of 0.05. This cohort had only TCR beta chains sequenced, and the lack of alpha or paired-chain data limited which features could be detected. Correlated functional status among segregating V segments might reflect linkage disequilibrium, but an unknown experimental factor could not be ruled out. Three of the identified cytomegalovirus-associated TCR beta chains were confirmed in vitro to be specific for cytomegalovirus antigens. Compared with equally common non-associated chains, HLA-associated TCR beta chains in a later analysis were more clonally expanded and had lower generation probabilities. In an earlier analysis of roughly 560 of the donors, most TCR beta V segments were observed in productive rearrangements about 87% or about 30% of the time, broadly matching IMGT annotations. The study gave a list of some 150 TCR beta chains associated with cytomegalovirus. A further reported finding was that TCR beta sequences accurately predicted the HLA-A and HLA-B alleles for most subjects in the first cohort. A later analysis reported that several top co-occurrence clusters appeared linked to parvovirus B19, influenza, CMV and Epstein-Barr virus. Most CMV-associated TCR beta chains appeared to be HLA-restricted in a later analysis, and the HLA associations seemed to be driven largely by CMV exposure.

Receptors were amplified or captured by the immunoSEQ multiplex PCR assay. For the multiplex PCR, a mixture combining 60 forward primers for TCR Vbeta segments and 13 reverse primers for TCR Jbeta segments was used. The CDR3 region of rearranged TCR beta genes was amplified from genomic DNA by a multiplex PCR assay. Amplified TCR beta libraries were sequenced as 87-base-pair reads on the Illumina HiSeq System. As for the original processing: In a later analysis, some 80 million unique TCR beta chains were counted across the approximately 620 repertoires, and roughly 11 million of these chains were shared by at least two donors. To remove PCR and sequencing errors, raw reads were error-corrected and collapsed into unique sequences using a nearest-neighbor algorithm that merged closely related sequences. CDR3 sequences were aligned to IMGT reference sequences to assign V, D and J gene segments. For a sequence to be retained, a match of at least six nucleotides to both a V gene segment and a J gene segment was required. A rearrangement was called productive if the CDR3 had no stop codons and remained in frame with V and J, and every other rearrangement was called non-productive. Following IMGT convention, CDR3 was defined as the stretch from the second conserved V-encoded cysteine to the conserved J-encoded phenylalanine. The earlier analysis of about 640 of the donors excluded any sequence lacking an unambiguous match to a single V gene segment. An earlier analysis of several hundred of the donors called V segments functional above 56.7% productive rearrangements and segregating when the between-donor standard deviation exceeded 5%. A statistical classification framework was built for diagnosing cytomegalovirus status from the catalog of TCR beta chain sequences. In a later analysis, TCR nucleotide sequences were compared against IMGT/GENE-DB human TR gene sequences so that V and J genes could be assigned. A later analysis assigned CDR3 sequences and most-parsimonious VDJ recombination scenarios with the TCRdist pipeline. In a later analysis, every TCR beta chain was defined by the combination of its CDR3 amino acid sequence and its V-gene family, and reads without a unique V-gene family were dropped. A later analysis removed 592 highly shared, low-generation-probability nucleotide sequences to deal with suspected cross-contamination and a sequencing artifact. In a later analysis, a clonal expansion index was calculated for each public chain from normalized within-repertoire ranks of inferred template counts. Generation probabilities in a later analysis came from a VDJ recombination model fitted to out-of-frame rearrangements, and those results were checked against IGoR. In a later analysis, hypergeometric tests were used to score TCR-TCR, TCR-HLA and TCR-CMV co-occurrence, with a repertoire-size bias correction applied to TCR pairs. To estimate false discovery rates, a later analysis permuted the HLA or CMV assignments 20 times. In a later analysis, co-occurring TCRs were grouped using DBSCAN, with TCRdist sequence similarity added in when clustering inside HLA-allele-positive subsets. For co-occurrence clustering, repertoires with fewer than 30,000 or more than 120,000 public chains were excluded, along with about five repertoires with anomalous nucleotide sharing. Drawn from immuneACCESS, this table holds only the in-frame rearrangements with V and J called that TCRdb kept. Clones are partly lost; checked studies trace under half to an unresolved V gene and leave the rest unexplained. V and J calls and clone size are as listed in that table; D and trimming were resolved from the DNA. Present in this sample are some 180,000 clones, roughly two thirds of which were seen just once. The ten largest make up approximately 5.1% of the sample.

The cohort was made up of roughly 670 healthy bone marrow donors. At the time of sampling, every cohort member was nominally healthy, though immune exposures that went unrecorded were likely present. The donor was CMV seropositive and belonged to the group of a few hundred seropositive cohort members. Every donor gave a peripheral blood sample, and the peripheral blood mononuclear cells from that sample were used for TCR beta sequencing. The Qiagen DNeasy Blood Extraction Kit was used to extract genomic DNA from the blood cell samples. CDR1 and CDR2 were assigned from the germline V gene as SGHTA and FQGNSA. The V end loses 7 bases and the J end loses 3 bases, and a stretch of 20 bases separates them. The CDR3 runs 16 residues from the cysteine to the phenylalanine. CDR3 DNA only is kept here, 48 bases in frame from base 1. Of note for this clone: Its antigen specificity is not known. Within one base of it there is no much larger clone, and no base qualities were kept.

The receptor's source is a woman between 18 and 30 years old in good health and CMV-seropositive. Recombination joined TRBV7-2 with TRBJ2-3, with TRBD2 perhaps the D gene, on 6 matching bases. Material: PBMCs. The sequenced DNA: TGTGCCAGCACCAGAGACCGGACGGGGGTAACAGATACGCAGTATTTT. It codes for CASTRDRTGVTDTQYF.